This T cell receptor (beta chain) was documented in a study of T cells after yellow fever vaccination. Whole-study results and caveats: Repertoires obtained by FACS sorting could include abundant clonotypes that entered as contaminants from the bulk population.

Remarks on this clonotype: Antigen unknown.

J lost 11 bases, V lost 3 bases, and 5 bases had no gene match. From germline, CDR1 is MDHEN and CDR2 SYDVKM. This CDR3 spans 12 amino acids. TCRdb passed the 5' RACE reads through MiXCR, listing each CDR3 protein once. The sample comprises some 300,000 distinct CDR3 sequences, roughly 9% of which are singletons, and 3% to 4% rests with the top ten. The receptor's source is a man aged 18 to 29 who received the YFV17D yellow fever vaccine. Sequenced material: CD4+ T cells sorted from PBMCs, taken 5 days after the yellow fever booster vaccination. V gene TRBV28 combines with J gene TRBJ1-1, with TRBD1 identical over 8 bases. This chain's CDR3 is CASSLQGAGAFF. CDR3 coding DNA: TGTGCCAGCAGTTTGCAGGGGGCGGGGGCTTTCTTT.